The 21 T cell receptor beta chains listed next were all sequenced from one sample in a study of T cells of healthy individuals. One entry per CDR3 protein results from TCRdb running MiXCR on the 5' RACE reads. The sample carries some 100,000 distinct CDR3 sequences, roughly 18% recorded once. Receptors originate from a human donor in good health.

This clonotype was seen at least ten times. V usage is TRBV9 and J usage is TRBJ2-3, with D maybe TRBD2 (6 bases). The CDR3 loop spans 15 amino acids. Germline V gene lookup returns CDR1 SGDLS and CDR2 YYNGEE. Trimming pared 0 bases from V and 5 bases from J, leaving 13 bases between. This CDR3 is CASSVDLALEDTQYF. The DNA for the CDR3 is TGTGCCAGCAGCGTAGACCTAGCGCTGGAAGATACGCAGTATTTT.

The CDR3 reads CAISESGPLIEAFF. The CDR3 region has the DNA TGTGCCATCAGTGAGTCGGGACCGTTAATTGAAGCTTTCTTT. The V gene is TRBV10-3, the J gene TRBJ1-1; D perhaps matches TRBD1 (5 bases). Germline-derived CDR1 and CDR2 are ENHRY and SYGVKD. The CDR3 runs to 14 residues. Trimming shortened V by 0 bases and J by 7 bases, and 12 bases separated the two germline ends.

This clonotype was observed a few times. J is TRBJ1-5 and V is TRBV28, with D possibly matching TRBD1 (6 bases). The CDR3 has 16 amino acids. Germline CDR1 is MDHEN and CDR2 is SYDVKM. Trimming left V 6 bases short and J 3 bases short, with 18 bases between. The CDR3 bases are TGTGCCAGCAGACTCCTAGGGGGGGGTTTCAATCAGCCCCAGCATTTT. It translates to CASRLLGGGFNQPQHF.

This clonotype was detected only a few times. V gene TRBV7-3 combines with J gene TRBJ2-1; maybe TRBD2 (6 bases). CDR3 size: 14 residues. In germline, CDR1 is SGHTA, CDR2 FQGTGA. V lost 0 bases and J lost 3, with 6 bases in between. The chain's CDR3 is CASSLTRGYNEQFF. The CDR3 DNA is TGTGCCAGCAGCTTAACGCGGGGCTACAATGAGCAGTTCTTC.

This clonotype was observed a few times. The chain recombines TRBV24-1 with TRBJ2-1; maybe TRBD1 (5 bases). Trimming removed 2 bases at V and 6 bases at J, with 16 bases between. The CDR3 runs 16 residues. The V gene's germline CDR1 is KGHDR and CDR2 SFDVKD. Here the CDR3 reads CATSDSGPVRSNEQFF. As DNA, the CDR3 is TGTGCCACCAGTGATTCAGGGCCAGTAAGGAGCAATGAGCAGTTCTTC.

This clonotype was recorded at least ten times. The chain joins TRBV20-1 to TRBJ2-7, with TRBD2 identical over 7 bases. J was trimmed by 4 bases and V by 2 bases; bases with no gene match: 17. Germline V lookup: CDR1 DFQATT, CDR2 SNEGSKA (reference sequence). This CDR3 has 17 residues. The CDR3 is CSARSLGEGFLAYEQYF. CDR3 coding DNA: TGCAGTGCTAGAAGTTTAGGGGAGGGTTTTCTGGCATACGAGCAGTACTTC.

This clonotype was seen ten or more times. The chain joins TRBV29-1 to TRBJ2-3; TRBD2 aligns across 7 bases. The CDR3 sequence is 12 residues long. Germline-derived CDR1 and CDR2 are SQVTM and ANQGSEA. The trim removed 4 bases at V and 6 bases at J, leaving 4 bases unmatched. CDR3 sequence reads: CSVVRGEDTQYF. The CDR3 coding sequence is TGCAGCGTTGTTCGGGGGGAGGATACGCAGTATTTT.

With regard to this clonotype: A single base separates this from a much larger clone, so it may be a read error. The chain is built from TRBV6-5 and TRBJ2-1, with 7 bases aligning to TRBD1. V trimming: 6 bases; J trimming: 5 bases; junction bases outside the gene matches: 13. The length of the CDR3 is 16 residues. Per the germline V gene, CDR1 is MNHEY and CDR2 is SVGAGI. The CDR3 reads CASRPHPDRVDNEQFF. CDR3 DNA sequence: TGTGCCAGCAGACCCCACCCTGACAGGGTTGACAATGAGCAGTTCTTC.

This clonotype was seen a few times. The V and J genes are TRBV9 and TRBJ2-5; D possibly matches TRBD1 or TRBD2 (5 bases each). This CDR3 region has 16 residues. Per germline, CDR1 SGDLS and CDR2 YYNGEE. V shed 4 bases and J shed 2 bases, with 18 bases lying between them. CDR3 residues: CASSSGGGGAQETQYF. In nucleotides, the CDR3 is TGTGCCAGCAGCTCCGGCGGAGGTGGGGCACAAGAGACCCAGTACTTC.

This clonotype has a handful of counts. This chain links TRBV12-3 or TRBV12-4 with TRBJ2-3; 8 positions agree with TRBD2. The trim removed 6 bases at V and 0 bases at J, leaving 5 bases unmatched. This CDR3 is 15 amino acids long. The CDR3 DNA follows: TGTGCCAGCAGATCACTAGCGGTGAGCACAGATACGCAGTATTTT. It translates to CASRSLAVSTDTQYF.

The sample holds many counts of this clonotype. V and J are TRBV18 and TRBJ1-1; TRBD1 matches 8 bases. The germline V gene has CDR1 KGHSH and CDR2 LQKENI. The length of the CDR3 is 17 residues. V lost 2 bases and J lost 1; bases outside the gene matches: 9. CDR3 region: CASSPFMTGAGNTEAFF. CDR3 nucleotides: TGTGCCAGCTCACCATTCATGACAGGGGCAGGGAACACTGAAGCTTTCTTT.

This clonotype has a handful of counts. J is TRBJ1-2 and V is TRBV7-6; D is uncertain. Germline V lookup: CDR1 SGHVS, CDR2 FNYEAQ. Trimming stripped 8 bases from V and 7 bases from J, with 14 bases between. The CDR3 consists of 12 residues. As DNA, the CDR3 is TGTGCCAGCTTAGCGCCCCGCGGTGGCTACACCTTC. It is translated as CASLAPRGGYTF.

This sequence joins TRBV28 and TRBJ2-5, with 8 bases lining up with TRBD1. The CDR3 consists of 12 residues. The V and J ends lost 6 bases and 6 bases, in that order; junction bases with no gene match: 3. CDR1 is MDHEN, CDR2 SYDVKM, per germline. DNA for the CDR3: TGTGCCAGCAGGCAGGGGGCGAAGACCCAGTACTTC. Protein sequence: CASRQGAKTQYF.

The chain carries TRBV25-1 and TRBJ1-4, with D hard to call. Trimming removed 5 bases from V and 8 bases from J, with 18 bases in between. Germline assignment: CDR1 MGHDK and CDR2 SYGVNS. The CDR3 length is 15 residues. The CDR3 DNA sequence: TGTGCCAGCAGTTCCAATCCCGGGAGATACGAAAAACTGTTTTTT. Protein sequence: CASSSNPGRYEKLFF.

This clonotype was picked up a small number of times. V gene TRBV6-1 combines with J gene TRBJ2-7, with D uncertain. The CDR3 spans 13 residues. The ends were cut back, 1 base at V and 1 base at J, with 5 bases in the middle. Germline-derived CDR1 and CDR2 are MNHNS and SASEGT. CDR3 in DNA: TGTGCCAGCAGTGAAGGTCTTTCCTACGAGCAGTACTTC. Its translation: CASSEGLSYEQYF.

The chain employs TRBV29-1 and TRBJ1-2; a possible D gene is TRBD1 (6 bases). CDR1 and CDR2 from the germline V gene are SQVTM and ANQGSEA. This CDR3 has 13 residues. The ends were cut back, 6 bases at V and 3 bases at J, with 14 bases in the middle. The CDR3 region is CSVLDSSHYGYTF. DNA of the CDR3: TGCAGCGTCCTGGACAGCTCCCACTATGGCTACACCTTC. The variable domain in full, completed from reference TRBV29-1 and TRBJ1-2, reads SAVISQKPSRDICQRGTSLTIQCQVDSQVTMMFWYRQQPGQSLTLIATANQGSEATYESGFVIDKFPISRPNLTFSTLTVSNMSPEDSSIYLCSVLDSSHYGYTFGSGTRLTVV.

V and J are TRBV24-1 and TRBJ2-5; D might be TRBD1 (5 bases). The V gene's germline CDR1 is KGHDR and CDR2 SFDVKD. Trimming took off 5 bases at V and 0 bases at J, with 15 bases between the two ends. This CDR3 is built from 16 residues. The CDR3 reads CATSARQTNHQETQYF. The CDR3 DNA follows: TGTGCCACCAGTGCACGACAGACGAATCACCAAGAGACCCAGTACTTC.

A few counts support this clonotype. This chain joins TRBV2 and TRBJ1-5; no reliable D call. Germline V gene lookup returns CDR1 SNHLY and CDR2 FYNNEI. CDR3 length equals 13 residues. Trimming pared 6 bases from V and 1 base from J, leaving 7 bases between. The CDR3 loop reads CASSVESNQPQHF. The CDR3 DNA follows: TGTGCCAGCAGCGTTGAAAGCAATCAGCCCCAGCATTTT.

The sample holds a few counts of this clonotype. V usage is TRBV7-9 and J usage is TRBJ1-1; 10 bases are a match to TRBD1. The V gene end was trimmed by 3 bases and the J gene end by 6 bases; junction bases not matched to a gene: 10. The CDR3 is made up of 16 amino acids. CDR1 is SEHNR and CDR2 is FQNEAQ in the germline V gene (reference sequence). CDR3 residues: CASSLRTGGGIAEAFF. The CDR3 region has the DNA TGTGCCAGCAGCTTGAGGACAGGGGGTGGGATTGCTGAAGCTTTCTTT.

The CDR3 region is CASSFLQAGVEQYF. CDR3 bases: TGTGCCAGCAGTTTCTTGCAAGCGGGGGTCGAGCAGTACTTC. This chain links TRBV27 with TRBJ2-7; the match to TRBD2 covers 8 bases. Trimming removed 3 bases from V and 6 bases from J; junction bases left unmatched: 7. Germline CDR1 reads MNHEY; CDR2 reads SMNVEV (reference sequence). There are 14 residues in the CDR3.

Details on this clonotype: This may be a read error, as it is one base from a much larger clone. The chain employs TRBV3-1 and TRBJ2-4; no reliable D call. CDR3 length: 15 amino acids. The germline gives CDR1 LGHDT, CDR2 YNNKEL (reference sequence). The CDR3 spells CVSSQDSGLQNIQYF. In DNA form, the CDR3 reads TGTGTCAGCAGCCAAGATTCCGGTTTGCAGAACATTCAGTACTTC.